This TCR beta chain was recorded in a study of blood T cell repertoires in COVID-19. Study information: Samples came from the United States, Italy and Spain, spanning acute and convalescent COVID-19.

This CDR3 is built from 14 residues. Germline CDR1 reads KGHSH; CDR2 reads LQKENI. The V segment lost 2 bases and the J segment 0 bases; nucleotides outside the gene matches: 1. Clones were sequenced by immunoSEQ multiplex PCR, and TCRdb holds only the in-frame ones, with some missing. Among about 160,000 clones, approximately 80% were seen once, and the ten largest hold less than 3%. This clone came up a few times. Other DNA sequences of this sample code for an identical CDR3. The source of this sequence is an older woman with acute or convalescent COVID-19. The sample comprised peripheral blood. The rearrangement links TRBV18 to TRBJ2-7; TRBD2 aligns across 7 bases. CDR3 protein: CASSPGTTSYEQYF. CDR3 in DNA: TGTGCCAGCTCACCAGGGACTACCTCCTACGAGCAGTACTTC.